The 18 T cell receptor beta chains given below trace back to one sample, sequenced in a study of T cells in Graves' hyperthyroidism and ophthalmopathy. From RNA transcripts, TCR beta CDR3 regions were amplified. HTBI primers drove first-round RT-PCR of the TCR CDR3. One entry per CDR3 protein results from TCRdb running MiXCR on the multiplex PCR reads. The table has roughly 650,000 distinct CDR3 sequences, 15% to 20% seen once. Sequenced sample: blood. Receptors were obtained from a middle-aged woman with Graves' ophthalmopathy.

This chain uses TRBV14 with TRBJ1-1; D remains ambiguous. Between the trimmed V and J ends, which lost 0 bases and 4 bases, there was a span of 12 bases. CDR1 SGHDN and CDR2 FVKESK come from the germline V gene. The CDR3 runs 15 residues. The CDR3 DNA follows: TGTGCCAGCAGCCAAGAGTTCGTGGCGGCCACTGAAGCTTTCTTT. As protein: CASSQEFVAATEAFF.

In regard to this clonotype: A read error may explain this, as a much larger clone is one base away. The rearrangement uses TRBV30 and TRBJ1-1; no definite D call. Germline values: CDR1 GTSNPN, CDR2 SVGIG (reference sequence). CDR3 length equals 15 residues. The CDR3 region is CAWSVLITMNTEAYF. The DNA for the CDR3 is TGTGCCTGGAGTGTACTGATCACCATGAACACTGAAGCTTACTTT.

This clonotype was observed a handful of times. The rearrangement joins TRBV7-3 to TRBJ1-2; D gene ambiguous. The V end lost 0 bases, the J end lost 3 bases, and 8 bases lay between the germline ends. This CDR3 has 14 residues. Germline-derived CDR1 and CDR2 are SGHTA and FQGTGA. The CDR3 sequence: CASSLTAGDYGYTF. CDR3 bases: TGTGCCAGCAGCTTAACCGCGGGTGACTATGGCTACACCTTC.

V is TRBV4-1 and J is TRBJ1-5; D gene uncertain. The CDR3 consists of 12 residues. Germline CDR1 and CDR2: MGHRA and YSYEKL. Trimming removed 3 bases from V and 7 bases from J, with 7 bases in between. The CDR3: CASSHPGQPQHF. As DNA, the CDR3 is TGCGCCAGCAGCCACCCGGGACAGCCCCAGCATTTT.

This clonotype has just a few counts. This chain connects TRBV7-9 to TRBJ1-1; D unresolved. The V gene lost 5 bases and the J gene lost 5 bases, with 9 bases spanning the gap. Germline CDR1 reads SEHNR; CDR2 reads FQNEAQ (reference sequence). The CDR3 is 12 residues long. DNA for the CDR3: TGTGCCAGCAGCGGGGAGTGGACTGAAGCTTTCTTT. It specifies CASSGEWTEAFF.

V and J are TRBV4-1 and TRBJ1-5; unclear D gene. This CDR3 is 18 amino acids long. CDR1 and CDR2 (germline): MGHRA, YSYEKL. Trimming removed 1 base from V and 2 bases from J, with 18 bases in between. The CDR3 bases are TGCGCCAGCAGCCAAGGGAGCATAGGCTTCTTGGGCAATCAGCCCCAGCATTTT. Translating gives CASSQGSIGFLGNQPQHF.

The chain uses TRBV12-3 or TRBV12-4 and TRBJ1-1; TRBD1 agrees at 12 bases. The V and J ends lost 3 bases and 1 base, in that order; junction bases with no gene match: 6. The CDR3 runs to 17 residues. CDR3 loop: CASSLGDRGRGNTEAFF. The CDR3 bases are TGTGCCAGCAGTTTGGGGGACAGGGGGCGAGGGAACACTGAAGCTTTCTTT.

The chain is built from TRBV6-1 and TRBJ2-4; D is ambiguous. CDR1 is MNHNS, CDR2 SASEGT, per germline. This CDR3 region has 15 residues. V lost 5 bases, J lost 0 bases, and 11 bases lay in between. The chain's CDR3 is CASSPDRLAKNIQYF. The CDR3 coding sequence is TGTGCCAGCAGTCCCGATCGGTTAGCCAAAAACATTCAGTACTTC.

This clonotype was seen at least ten times. This chain links TRBV7-2 with TRBJ1-2, with 10 bases that match TRBD1. The CDR3 length is 13 residues. The ends lost 6 bases at V and 6 bases at J; junction bases unmatched: 4. The germline CDR1 and CDR2 sequences are SGHTA and FQGNSA. CDR3 sequence (DNA): TGTGCCAGCAGGAGACAGGGGGCTCATGGCTACACCTTC. As protein: CASRRQGAHGYTF. The whole variable domain, filled in from reference TRBV7-2 and TRBJ1-2, reads GAGVSQSPSNKVTEKGKDVELRCDPISGHTALYWYRQSLGQGLEFLIYFQGNSAPDKSGLPSDRFSAERTGGSVSTLTIQRTQQEDSAVYLCASRRQGAHGYTFGSGTRLTVV.

The sample holds many counts of this clonotype. Written as DNA, the CDR3 is TGTGCCAGCAGTTTCGGGACTCTCACTGAAGCTTTCTTT. Translated, it gives CASSFGTLTEAFF. The V call is TRBV27, the J call TRBJ1-1; possibly TRBD1 for D (5 bases). Per the germline V gene, CDR1 is MNHEY and CDR2 is SMNVEV (reference sequence). This CDR3 comprises 13 residues. V gave up 3 bases and J gave up 4 bases, with 9 bases separating them.

Many counts were recorded for this clonotype. The V and J genes are TRBV28 and TRBJ2-3; D ambiguous. The CDR3 has 15 amino acids. Germline loops: CDR1 MDHEN, CDR2 SYDVKM. The V gene lost 5 bases and the J gene lost 4 bases, with 16 bases spanning the gap. The CDR3 is CASSVGLGSPDTQYF. As DNA, the CDR3 is TGTGCCAGCAGTGTCGGCCTGGGCAGTCCAGATACGCAGTATTTT.

This clonotype was seen ten or more times. The chain employs TRBV7-9 and TRBJ2-3; TRBD2 might be the D (6 bases). Germline V gene data show CDR1 as SEHNR and CDR2 as FQNEAQ (reference sequence). The CDR3 is 16 amino acids. V was clipped by 3 bases and J by 3 bases, with 16 bases between them. Here the CDR3 reads CASSFMVGSETDTQYF. The CDR3 DNA sequence: TGTGCCAGCAGCTTCATGGTCGGGAGCGAGACAGATACGCAGTATTTT.

This clonotype occurred a few times. This chain links TRBV4-2 with TRBJ1-2; 7 bases map to TRBD1. The CDR3 is 15 amino acids. Germline V gives CDR1 LGHNA, CDR2 YNFKEQ. V dropped 5 bases and J dropped 2; count of bases not matched to a gene: 8. The CDR3 region is CASSYQGDPNYGYTF. CDR3 coding DNA: TGTGCCAGCAGCTACCAGGGGGATCCCAACTATGGCTACACCTTC.

The chain has TRBV13 and TRBJ1-2; possible D gene TRBD1, 5 bases. Germline V gene lookup returns CDR1 PRHDT and CDR2 FYEKMQ (reference sequence). Trimming left V 5 bases short and J 2 bases short, with 15 bases between. The CDR3 is made up of 15 amino acids. This chain's CDR3 is CASSRDRGANYGYTF. CDR3 DNA sequence: TGTGCCAGCAGCCGAGACAGAGGGGCCAACTATGGCTACACCTTC.

This clonotype was counted at least ten times. The CDR3 DNA is TGTGCCAGCTCATGGAACAGGGGCAGGTCTGAAGCTTTCTTT. Its protein product is CASSWNRGRSEAFF. The chain employs TRBV12-3 or TRBV12-4 and TRBJ1-1, with TRBD1 matching 7 bases. The CDR3 extends over 14 amino acids. V shed 8 bases, J shed 6 bases, and the junction held 12 bases outside the gene matches.

This clonotype was seen ten or more times. The chain couples TRBV4-1 to TRBJ2-5, with 14 positions matching TRBD2. CDR3 length: 17 amino acids. The germline V gene encodes CDR1 MGHRA and CDR2 YSYEKL. V lost 4 bases and J lost 2; bases outside the gene matches: 6. CDR3: CASSLSRLAGGQETQYF. CDR3 bases: TGCGCCAGCAGCCTCTCCAGACTAGCGGGAGGGCAAGAGACCCAGTACTTC.

There are a few counts of this clonotype. The CDR3 DNA reads TGTGCCAGTAGTTGGGACAGGGAAGGCACCATATATTTT. Encoded protein: CASSWDREGTIYF. This chain links TRBV19 with TRBJ1-3; 9 bases agree with TRBD1. The CDR3 loop spans 13 amino acids. Losses at the gene ends were 5 bases for V and 9 bases for J; bases not matched to a gene: 5. Germline V gives CDR1 LNHDA, CDR2 SQIVND (reference sequence).

This clonotype was observed a handful of times. The chain joins TRBV7-3 to TRBJ2-2; D remains unclear. The CDR3 loop spans 14 amino acids. The V gene's germline CDR1 is SGHTA and CDR2 FQGTGA. V lost 2 bases and J 3 bases, leaving 7 bases between the germline ends. In DNA, the CDR3 is TGTGCCAGCAGCTTAGTACCTCACACCGGGGAGCTGTTTTTT. Encoded protein: CASSLVPHTGELFF.